The clone carrying this T cell receptor (beta chain) was recorded only once. The record originates from a study of blood T cell repertoires in COVID-19. Participants spanned ages about 18 to 100 years and resided in about two dozen US areas. What the recovered Cohort 3 donors had was two negative PCRs, clearance, or symptom resolution. The authors' processing: Nucleated cell counts were estimated from reference gene primer amplification. Profiling relied on immunoSEQ multiplex PCR, and the TCRdb table lists in-frame clones only, not all of them. The V and J calls and clone size come from that table; D and trimming were worked out from the DNA. Of about 250,000 clones in the sample, 75% to 90% are singletons; the top ten hold 2.4%. The sequence came from a young woman who had recovered from COVID-19. Sequenced sample: PBMCs or T cells enriched from blood (not recorded which).

CDR3 loop: CASSQAEGYTEAFF. CDR3 DNA sequence: TGTGCCAGCAGCCAAGCGGAGGGGTACACTGAAGCTTTCTTT. The chain is built from TRBV14 and TRBJ1-1; tentative D call: TRBD1 (5 bases). The ends were cut back, 1 base at V and 3 bases at J, with 9 bases in the middle. Germline assignment: CDR1 SGHDN and CDR2 FVKESK. This CDR3 comprises 14 residues.